Below are 24 T cell receptor beta chains sequenced from a single sample in a study of blood T cell repertoires in COVID-19. This table comes from immunoSEQ multiplex PCR, and its TCRdb copy is limited to in-frame clones, with some not included. Of 80,000 to 100,000 clones detected, about 78% appear once; the ten largest clones hold about 8.7%. The sample taken for sequencing was peripheral blood. These receptors came from a man in his fifties or sixties who had recovered from COVID-19.

This clone was observed a few times. The chain is built from TRBV6-2 or TRBV6-3 and TRBJ2-7; TRBD1 is a possible D gene (5 bases). Looked up from germline, CDR1 is MNHEY and CDR2 is SVGEGT. The V and J ends lost 4 bases and 6 bases respectively, with 22 bases between them. This CDR3 is 16 amino acids long. The CDR3 protein is CASSSAFRVSGGEQYF. The DNA for the CDR3 is TGTGCCAGCAGTTCTGCTTTCAGGGTATCGGGTGGCGAGCAGTACTTC.

The genes are TRBV7-2 and TRBJ1-5; 11 positions agree with TRBD1. After removal of 1 base from V and 6 bases from J, the junction contained 5 bases not matched to a gene. Germline CDR1 and CDR2: SGHTA and FQGNSA. The CDR3 loop spans 16 amino acids. CDR3 coding DNA: TGTGCCAGCAGCTTAGTCGCCGGGACAGGGGGTCAGCCCCAGCATTTT. It translates to CASSLVAGTGGQPQHF.

The V and J genes are TRBV6-6 and TRBJ1-1; 7 nucleotides agree with TRBD1. The length of the CDR3 is 13 residues. Germline V gene sequence: CDR1 MNHNY, CDR2 SVGAGI (reference sequence). The CDR3 sequence: CAVGQDMNTEAFF. CDR3 in DNA: TGTGCGGTCGGACAGGACATGAACACTGAAGCTTTCTTT.

The chain joins TRBV9 to TRBJ2-3, with TRBD2 matching over 8 bases. The CDR3 has 18 amino acids. Germline CDR1 is SGDLS and CDR2 is YYNGEE. V gave up 2 bases and J gave up 3 bases; unmatched junction bases: 14. CDR3 protein: CASSVLPLDGGATDTQYF. In DNA, the CDR3 is TGTGCCAGCAGCGTCCTGCCCTTAGACGGGGGGGCGACAGATACGCAGTATTTT.

This clone was seen a few times. V usage is TRBV29-1 and J usage is TRBJ2-3, with TRBD1 matching 7 bases. After removal of 6 bases from V and 4 bases from J, the junction contained 10 bases not matched to a gene. Germline V gene sequence: CDR1 SQVTM, CDR2 ANQGSEA. There are 14 residues in the CDR3. The CDR3 DNA is TGCAGCGTCGTGAGGGCTCAGGGGGCAGATACGCAGTATTTT. Protein: CSVVRAQGADTQYF.

This chain joins TRBV4-2 and TRBJ2-7, with D possibly matching TRBD1 (6 bases). CDR3 length: 14 residues. The V gene's germline CDR1 is LGHNA and CDR2 YNFKEQ. Trimming took 0 bases from V and 4 from J, leaving 10 bases between them. Here the CDR3 DNA reads TGTGCCAGCAGCCAAGATCGGACAGATTACGAGCAGTACTTC. Its translation: CASSQDRTDYEQYF.

The chain is built from TRBV9 and TRBJ2-7; TRBD2 aligns across 9 bases. Germline V gene lookup returns CDR1 SGDLS and CDR2 YYNGEE. This CDR3 is 15 amino acids long. The V gene end was trimmed by 0 bases and the J gene end by 6 bases; junction bases not matched to a gene: 7. The CDR3 DNA reads as TGTGCCAGCAGCGTAGCCCCTATAGCGGGAGCCGAGCAGTACTTC. It translates to CASSVAPIAGAEQYF.

V gene TRBV7-2 combines with J gene TRBJ2-3; D not resolved. V dropped 5 bases and J dropped 5 bases, with 14 bases sitting between them. This CDR3 spans 14 amino acids. Germline lookup yields CDR1 SGHTA and CDR2 FQGNSA. DNA for the CDR3: TGTGCCAGCAGCCAAAGCCCCCTAGGAGATACGCAGTATTTT. As protein: CASSQSPLGDTQYF.

In DNA, the CDR3 is TGCGCCAGCAGCCAAGATTTGCGACAGGGGGGGACAGATACGCAGTATTTT. Protein sequence: CASSQDLRQGGTDTQYF. The gene calls are TRBV4-3 and TRBJ2-3; 9 nucleotides line up with TRBD1. The CDR3 length is 17 residues. Germline values: CDR1 LGHNA, CDR2 YSLEER. V was clipped by 0 bases and J by 3 bases; unmatched bases: 7.

The chain couples TRBV19 to TRBJ2-3; tentatively, D is TRBD1 (5 bases). This CDR3 spans 15 amino acids. V was clipped by 8 bases and J by 1 base, with 16 bases between them. Germline CDR1 is LNHDA and CDR2 is SQIVND (reference sequence). CDR3 region: CASGEIGAGTDTQYF. The CDR3 region has the DNA TGTGCCAGTGGGGAAATTGGGGCGGGCACAGATACGCAGTATTTT.

This rearrangement joins TRBV5-1 to TRBJ2-7, with 7 bases matching TRBD2. Germline loops: CDR1 SGHRS, CDR2 YFSETQ. This CDR3 is 12 amino acids long. Trimming took 3 bases from V and 6 from J; bases not matched to a gene: 3. The CDR3: CASSSPGGEQYF. CDR3 bases: TGCGCCAGCAGCTCACCGGGGGGCGAGCAGTACTTC.

The chain is built from TRBV5-6 and TRBJ2-2; 9 bases match TRBD1. With 3 bases clipped from V and 6 bases from J, the junction kept 6 bases outside the gene matches. The CDR3 covers 15 residues. Germline V CDR1 and CDR2: SGHDT, YYEEEE. CDR3: CASSWGQGRAGELFF. The CDR3 DNA follows: TGTGCCAGCAGCTGGGGACAGGGCCGGGCCGGGGAGCTGTTTTTT.

The V call is TRBV6-2 or TRBV6-3, the J call TRBJ2-3, with TRBD1 identical over 7 bases. Germline V gene lookup returns CDR1 MNHEY and CDR2 SVGEGT. V lost 2 bases and J lost 4; bases outside the gene matches: 3. The CDR3 runs to 14 residues. CDR3 loop: CASSYRQGADTQYF. CDR3 bases: TGTGCCAGCAGTTACCGGCAGGGGGCAGATACGCAGTATTTT.

This chain connects TRBV6-5 to TRBJ1-1; 8 bases map to TRBD1. V shed 4 bases, J shed 4 bases, and the junction held 5 bases outside the gene matches. Germline V gene sequence: CDR1 MNHEY, CDR2 SVGAGI. The CDR3 runs 14 residues. CDR3 loop: CASSLNRGGTEAFF. The CDR3, as DNA: TGTGCCAGCAGTTTAAACAGGGGGGGCACTGAAGCTTTCTTT.

The genes are TRBV5-6 and TRBJ2-1; D is unclear. The CDR3 sequence is 11 residues long. The V gene's germline CDR1 is SGHDT and CDR2 YYEEEE. V was cut by 1 base and J by 8 bases, with 4 bases left in between. CDR3 in DNA: TGTGCCAGCAGCTTGCCCTATGAGCAGTTCTTC. It codes for CASSLPYEQFF.

The genes are TRBV30 and TRBJ1-1, with a possible D match to TRBD1 (6 bases). The ends were cut back, 8 bases at V and 2 bases at J, with 12 bases in the middle. CDR1 GTSNPN and CDR2 SVGIG come from the germline V gene (reference sequence). The CDR3 spans 12 residues. The CDR3 DNA sequence: TGTGCCGGACAGAAAAGCAACACTGAAGCTTTCTTT. It codes for CAGQKSNTEAFF.

The V gene is TRBV19, the J gene TRBJ2-7, with 8 bases aligning to TRBD2. With V trimmed by 3 bases and J by 4 bases, 5 bases remained unmatched. This CDR3 comprises 14 residues. Looked up from germline, CDR1 is LNHDA and CDR2 is SQIVND (reference sequence). The CDR3 sequence is CASSIGTRGYEQYF. CDR3 nucleotides: TGTGCCAGTAGTATCGGGACTAGGGGATACGAGCAGTACTTC.

This clone came up a few times. The J gene is TRBJ1-5, the V gene TRBV19; D call uncertain. In germline, CDR1 is LNHDA, CDR2 SQIVND (reference sequence). With 8 bases removed from V and 9 bases from J, the gap between germline ends came to 17 bases. The CDR3 totals 13 residues. The CDR3 region has the DNA TGTGCCAGTCACGAGGATAGATCAATGCCCCAGCATTTT. The encoded protein is CASHEDRSMPQHF.

V usage is TRBV25-1 and J usage is TRBJ2-5, with 7 bases aligning to TRBD2. This CDR3 is built from 17 residues. The ends lost 0 bases at V and 5 bases at J; junction bases unmatched: 12. Germline V gene data show CDR1 as MGHDK and CDR2 as SYGVNS. The chain's CDR3 is CASSEYVRASGGETQYF. Here the CDR3 DNA reads TGTGCCAGCAGTGAATACGTACGGGCTAGCGGAGGGGAGACCCAGTACTTC.

This chain connects TRBV7-3 to TRBJ1-1, with 9 bases lining up with TRBD1. The CDR3 is made up of 14 amino acids. The trim removed 4 bases at V and 10 bases at J, leaving 10 bases unmatched. Germline V CDR1 and CDR2: SGHTA, FQGTGA. The CDR3 DNA sequence: TGTGCCAGCAGCTCATCTCCCGGGACAGGGCGAGCTTTCTTT. Translating it yields CASSSSPGTGRAFF. Supplemented by reference TRBV7-3 and TRBJ1-1, the full variable domain reads GAGVSQTPSNKVTEKGKYVELRCDPISGHTALYWYRQSLGQGPEFLIYFQGTGAADDSGLPNDRFFAVRPEGSVSTLKIQRTERGDSAVYLCASSSSPGTGRAFFGQGTRLTVV.

This clone has just one count. The rearrangement links TRBV5-3 to TRBJ1-1; D unresolved. TRBV5-3 is known as an ORF, though its function is uncertain. Deletions cut 4 bases from V and 3 bases from J, with 16 bases between. This CDR3 has 15 residues. In DNA form, the CDR3 reads TGTGCCAGAAGCCCAAATACTAGTCGGGACACTGAAGCTTTCTTT. This encodes CARSPNTSRDTEAFF.

This sequence joins TRBV11-2 and TRBJ1-2; D may be TRBD1 (5 bases). Trimming left V 3 bases short and J 1 base short, with 9 bases between. The germline gives CDR1 SGHAT, CDR2 FQNNGV. The length of the CDR3 is 14 residues. The CDR3 loop is CASSFWGVNYGYTF. CDR3 bases: TGTGCCAGCAGCTTCTGGGGCGTTAACTATGGCTACACCTTC.

This clone showed up just once. The V call is TRBV4-2, the J call TRBJ1-2; 9 bases fit TRBD1. CDR1 and CDR2 (germline): LGHNA, YNFKEQ. The CDR3 runs to 15 residues. Unmatched junction bases numbered 4, after V lost 3 bases and J lost 2 bases. The CDR3 is CASSQKGQGNYGYTF. The CDR3 DNA follows: TGTGCCAGCAGCCAGAAGGGACAGGGCAACTATGGCTACACCTTC.

The chain recombines TRBV18 with TRBJ2-5, with D unresolved. CDR3 length equals 12 residues. Trimming removed 3 bases at V and 5 bases at J, with 7 bases between. The germline V gene encodes CDR1 KGHSH and CDR2 LQKENI. CDR3 protein: CASSPLSETQYF. In DNA form, the CDR3 reads TGTGCCAGCTCACCGTTGTCGGAGACCCAGTACTTC.